One and the same sample provided the 29 T cell receptor beta chains below, sequenced in a study of shared clonotypes between healthy human individuals. The method was immunoSEQ multiplex PCR; TCRdb's version includes in-frame clones alone and lacks a portion of them. The sample shows about 2.4 million clones, approximately 94% of them seen only once. Sequences were obtained from naive CD4+ T cells from PBMCs. The subset here: CD45RA+ positively selected. These receptors were taken from a man between 18 and 35 years old in good health. Some clones in this sample may be carry-over from other donors' samples.

The chain employs TRBV7-2 and TRBJ2-7, with D hard to call. Trimming cost V 1 base and J 0 bases, with 7 bases left between them. The CDR3 runs to 14 residues. Germline V gene data show CDR1 as SGHTA and CDR2 as FQGNSA. The CDR3 reads CASSLGLSSYEQYF. The CDR3, as DNA: TGTGCCAGCAGCTTAGGTCTCAGCTCCTACGAGCAGTACTTC.

The DNA for the CDR3 is TGCGCCAGCAGCTTCTCGGGGGCCCCTAACTATGGCTACACCTTC. The encoded protein is CASSFSGAPNYGYTF. The chain carries TRBV5-1 and TRBJ1-2; a weak D match, TRBD1 (6 bases). This CDR3 spans 15 amino acids. Per the germline V gene, CDR1 is SGHRS and CDR2 is YFSETQ. V was trimmed by 2 bases and J by 0 bases, leaving 11 bases between them.

The V call is TRBV7-9, the J call TRBJ2-1, with D hard to call. Looked up from germline, CDR1 is SEHNR and CDR2 is FQNEAQ (reference sequence). V shed 0 bases and J shed 6 bases, with 21 bases lying between them. This CDR3 comprises 18 residues. CDR3 residues: CASSLAVKGVGAANEQFF. The CDR3 DNA sequence: TGTGCCAGCAGCTTAGCGGTTAAAGGCGTTGGAGCAGCCAATGAGCAGTTCTTC.

This chain uses TRBV5-1 with TRBJ2-7, with TRBD2 matching over 12 bases. This CDR3 comprises 19 residues. V gave up 1 base and J gave up 0 bases; unmatched junction bases: 11. The germline CDR1 and CDR2 sequences are SGHRS and YFSETQ. The CDR3 bases are TGCGCCAGCAGCTTGAAGCCAACTAGCGGGAGGCTGGGCTCCTACGAGCAGTACTTC. Translated: CASSLKPTSGRLGSYEQYF.

This chain connects TRBV6-1 to TRBJ1-2; possible D gene TRBD1, 6 bases. The ends were cut back, 3 bases at V and 8 bases at J, with 13 bases in the middle. Germline CDR1 reads MNHNS; CDR2 reads SASEGT. This CDR3 contains 13 residues. The CDR3 nucleotides are TGTGCCAGCAGTGATTGGGGGCTAAAGGGCTACACCTTC. It encodes CASSDWGLKGYTF.

The rearrangement links TRBV19 to TRBJ1-5, with 8 nucleotides matching TRBD1. In germline, CDR1 is LNHDA, CDR2 SQIVND (reference sequence). The CDR3 spans 17 residues. With V trimmed by 3 bases and J by 5 bases, 12 bases remained unmatched. CDR3 DNA sequence: TGTGCCAGTAGTATTCCCCCCCGGACAGGGAATTATCAGCCCCAGCATTTT. This sequence encodes CASSIPPRTGNYQPQHF.

The chain employs TRBV7-3 and TRBJ2-2; 8 bases match TRBD1. Trimming took 6 bases from V and 7 from J; bases not matched to a gene: 13. This CDR3 region has 16 residues. Germline V lookup: CDR1 SGHTA, CDR2 FQGTGA. In DNA, the CDR3 is TGTGCCAGCAGTTATAACGTCAGGGGGCGCCTCGGGGAGCTGTTTTTT. Amino acid sequence: CASSYNVRGRLGELFF.

The chain recombines TRBV2 with TRBJ1-5, with TRBD1 as a possible D gene (5 bases). This CDR3 has 14 amino acids. Germline values: CDR1 SNHLY, CDR2 FYNNEI. V was trimmed by 6 bases and J by 0 bases, leaving 9 bases between them. For the CDR3, the DNA is TGTGCCAGCAGGTTACAGGCTAGCAATCAGCCCCAGCATTTT. Encoded protein: CASRLQASNQPQHF. The variable domain in full, with the rest retrieved from reference TRBV2 and TRBJ1-5, is EPEVTQTPSHQVTQMGQEVILRCVPISNHLYFYWYRQILGQKVEFLVSFYNNEISEKSEIFDDQFSVERPDGSNFTLKIRSTKLEDSAMYFCASRLQASNQPQHFGDGTRLSIL.

This chain connects TRBV9 to TRBJ2-1, with a weak D call TRBD2 (5 bases). The V gene's germline CDR1 is SGDLS and CDR2 YYNGEE. V dropped 1 base and J dropped 2 bases, with 10 bases sitting between them. The CDR3 is 15 residues long. DNA for the CDR3: TGTGCCAGCAGCGTAAAGAGCGGAACCTACAATGAGCAGTTCTTC. It specifies CASSVKSGTYNEQFF.

The V and J genes are TRBV29-1 and TRBJ1-1; 7 bases fit TRBD1. This CDR3 has 13 amino acids. CDR1 is SQVTM, CDR2 ANQGSEA, per germline. Trimming cost V 7 bases and J 4 bases; bases outside gene matches: 9. CDR3: CSGNRGQGTEAFF. The CDR3 DNA sequence: TGCAGCGGGAACAGGGGCCAAGGCACTGAAGCTTTCTTT.

This chain uses TRBV2 with TRBJ2-1; TRBD2 agrees at 10 bases. Looked up from germline, CDR1 is SNHLY and CDR2 is FYNNEI. V gave up 10 bases and J gave up 6 bases; unmatched junction bases: 9. CDR3 length: 14 residues. In DNA form, the CDR3 reads TGTGCCACCCAGACTAGCGGGCCTCGCAATGAGCAGTTCTTC. Translated: CATQTSGPRNEQFF. The full variable domain, in which reference TRBV2 and TRBJ2-1 provide the parts outside the CDR3, is EPEVTQTPSHQVTQMGQEVILRCVPISNHLYFYWYRQILGQKVEFLVSFYNNEISEKSEIFDDQFSVERPDGSNFTLKIRSTKLEDSAMYFCATQTSGPRNEQFFGPGTRLTVL.

This chain links TRBV29-1 with TRBJ2-3; 8 nucleotides agree with TRBD2. This CDR3 comprises 14 residues. The V gene's germline CDR1 is SQVTM and CDR2 ANQGSEA. The V gene end was trimmed by 6 bases and the J gene end by 2 bases; junction bases not matched to a gene: 7. The CDR3 DNA reads as TGCAGCGTGCCCACTAGCGGCAACACAGATACGCAGTATTTT. Its protein is CSVPTSGNTDTQYF.

The chain combines TRBV7-2 with TRBJ2-1, with 9 bases identical to TRBD2. The CDR3 consists of 15 residues. The junction had 11 bases not matched to a gene; V was cut back by 7 bases and J by 7 bases. CDR1 is SGHTA, CDR2 FQGNSA, per germline. The CDR3 coding sequence is TGTGCCAGCACGAGGAGGGCTAGCGGGACGAATGAGCAGTTCTTC. Protein product: CASTRRASGTNEQFF.

This clone was observed a single time. The V and J genes are TRBV9 and TRBJ1-1, with D uncertain. The germline V and J ends were trimmed by 2 bases and 3 bases, with 11 bases remaining between them. The CDR3 spans 14 residues. Germline V gene lookup returns CDR1 SGDLS and CDR2 YYNGEE. CDR3 region: CASSVGSWDTEAFF. CDR3 bases: TGTGCCAGCAGCGTCGGCAGTTGGGACACTGAAGCTTTCTTT. The full variable domain, its missing parts supplied by reference TRBV9 and TRBJ1-1, is DSGVTQTPKHLITATGQRVTLRCSPRSGDLSVYWYQQSLDQGLQFLIQYYNGEERAKGNILERFSAQQFPDLHSELNLSSLELGDSALYFCASSVGSWDTEAFFGQGTRLTVV.

The V call is TRBV7-9, the J call TRBJ1-5; 7 bases line up with TRBD1. The J segment lost 5 bases and the V segment lost 4 bases, leaving 8 bases of the junction unmatched. In germline, CDR1 is SEHNR, CDR2 FQNEAQ (reference sequence). This CDR3 has 15 residues. The CDR3 reads CASSSAWDSDQPQHF. The CDR3 DNA sequence: TGTGCCAGCAGCTCGGCATGGGACAGTGATCAGCCCCAGCATTTT.

This clone was seen a single time. The chain uses TRBV28 and TRBJ2-5, with 9 positions matching TRBD1. Germline V gene lookup returns CDR1 MDHEN and CDR2 SYDVKM. V gave up 5 bases and J gave up 6 bases; unmatched junction bases: 7. The CDR3 runs to 14 residues. DNA for the CDR3: TGTGCCAGCAGTCCCCAAACAGGGGGCAAGACCCAGTACTTC. This codes for CASSPQTGGKTQYF. The full variable domain, its missing parts supplied by reference TRBV28 and TRBJ2-5, is DVKVTQSSRYLVKRTGEKVFLECVQDMDHENMFWYRQDPGLGLRLIYFSYDVKMKEKGDIPEGYSVSREKKERFSLILESASTNQTSMYLCASSPQTGGKTQYFGPGTRLLVL.

The V gene is TRBV2, the J gene TRBJ2-1, with 8 bases identical to TRBD2. Germline V gene sequence: CDR1 SNHLY, CDR2 FYNNEI. The CDR3 spans 16 residues. Losses at the gene ends were 4 bases for V and 6 bases for J; bases not matched to a gene: 11. The CDR3 sequence is CASSVGASGYANEQFF. In DNA form, the CDR3 reads TGTGCCAGCAGTGTCGGGGCTAGCGGGTACGCCAATGAGCAGTTCTTC.

The chain recombines TRBV19 with TRBJ2-3; 9 nucleotides align to TRBD2. Trimming removed 4 bases from V and 6 bases from J; junction bases left unmatched: 17. From germline, CDR1 is LNHDA and CDR2 SQIVND (reference sequence). CDR3 length equals 18 residues. The DNA of the CDR3 is TGTGCCAGTAGTACCGCTCCGTCTAGCGGGGTAACGGGGGATACGCAGTATTTT. It codes for CASSTAPSSGVTGDTQYF.

As regards this clone: Other DNA sequences in this sample translate to the same CDR3. The genes are TRBV9 and TRBJ1-1; D gene unclear. The germline CDR1 and CDR2 sequences are SGDLS and YYNGEE. The CDR3 totals 13 residues. Trimming pared 0 bases from V and 5 bases from J, leaving 8 bases between. The CDR3 nucleotides are TGTGCCAGCAGCGTAGACAGTAGAACTGAAGCTTTCTTT. Its translation is CASSVDSRTEAFF.

V usage is TRBV28 and J usage is TRBJ2-1, with D perhaps matching TRBD2 (6 bases). The CDR3 contains 16 residues. Trimming pared 2 bases from V and 2 bases from J, leaving 13 bases between. From germline, CDR1 is MDHEN and CDR2 SYDVKM. CDR3 DNA: TGTGCCAGCAGTTTACCCACGGGACTTCCCTACAATGAGCAGTTCTTC. As protein: CASSLPTGLPYNEQFF.

The rearrangement uses TRBV5-1 and TRBJ1-2; D is undetermined. The CDR3 has 14 residues. Looked up from germline, CDR1 is SGHRS and CDR2 is YFSETQ. The V gene lost 1 base and the J gene lost 6 bases, with 13 bases spanning the gap. The CDR3 here is CASSLTAGADGYTF. CDR3 DNA: TGCGCCAGCAGCTTGACAGCTGGCGCGGATGGCTACACCTTC.

This rearrangement joins TRBV7-2 to TRBJ2-5; 7 positions agree with TRBD2. V was pared by 5 bases and J by 7 bases, with 10 bases of the junction left unmatched. The CDR3 runs to 14 residues. Germline assignment: CDR1 SGHTA and CDR2 FQGNSA. CDR3 amino acids: CASSPRGVGGTQYF. The CDR3 region has the DNA TGTGCCAGCAGCCCCCGGGGGGTCGGGGGGACCCAGTACTTC.

The CDR3 coding sequence is TGTGCCAGCAGTGAAGCGCATGGGACAGACACAGATACGCAGTATTTT. As protein: CASSEAHGTDTDTQYF. J is TRBJ2-3 and V is TRBV6-1; 7 bases align to TRBD1. This CDR3 spans 16 amino acids. Germline loops: CDR1 MNHNS, CDR2 SASEGT. The junction had 5 bases not matched to a gene; V was cut back by 0 bases and J by 2 bases.

This chain uses TRBV7-9 with TRBJ2-5; D perhaps matches TRBD1 (5 bases). V dropped 7 bases and J dropped 5 bases, with 17 bases sitting between them. The CDR3 is 14 residues long. The germline V gene encodes CDR1 SEHNR and CDR2 FQNEAQ (reference sequence). In nucleotides, the CDR3 is TGTGCCAGCACCTACCAGGGATTCTCGGAGACCCAGTACTTC. Protein: CASTYQGFSETQYF.

The chain employs TRBV6-6 and TRBJ2-7, with 9 nucleotides matching TRBD2. This CDR3 comprises 14 residues. The ends lost 5 bases at V and 9 bases at J; junction bases unmatched: 11. The germline V gene encodes CDR1 MNHNY and CDR2 SVGAGI (reference sequence). This CDR3 reads CASSATSGRIAQYF. CDR3 sequence (DNA): TGTGCCAGCAGTGCGACTAGCGGTAGGATCGCGCAGTACTTC.

This clone was recorded a few times. J is TRBJ1-2 and V is TRBV30; D perhaps matches TRBD1 (5 bases). Per germline, CDR1 GTSNPN and CDR2 SVGIG (reference sequence). This CDR3 has 13 amino acids. With 2 bases removed from V and 3 bases from J, the gap between germline ends came to 10 bases. The CDR3 DNA reads as TGTGCCTGGAGTCCACTGACAGACTATGGCTACACCTTC. This codes for CAWSPLTDYGYTF.

The chain couples TRBV5-1 to TRBJ1-4, with TRBD1 matching 9 bases. CDR3 length: 17 residues. Per germline, CDR1 SGHRS and CDR2 YFSETQ. The V and J ends lost 3 bases and 2 bases, in that order; junction bases with no gene match: 8. The CDR3 sequence is CASSSLQGAGTNEKLFF. The CDR3 bases are TGCGCCAGCAGCTCTCTACAGGGGGCAGGGACTAATGAAAAACTGTTTTTT.

This chain uses TRBV7-9 with TRBJ2-1; D is undetermined. Trimming cost V 1 base and J 1 base, with 8 bases left between them. This CDR3 spans 15 amino acids. The germline V gene encodes CDR1 SEHNR and CDR2 FQNEAQ (reference sequence). The CDR3 here is CASSLEGLSYNEQFF. The CDR3 DNA follows: TGTGCCAGCAGCTTAGAGGGTCTATCCTACAATGAGCAGTTCTTC. Filled out from reference TRBV7-9 and TRBJ2-1, the complete variable domain reads DTGVSQNPRHKITKRGQNVTFRCDPISEHNRLYWYRQTLGQGPEFLTYFQNEAQLEKSRLLSDRFSAERPKGSFSTLEIQRTEQGDSAMYLCASSLEGLSYNEQFFGPGTRLTVL.

Comments on this clone: The sample carries other DNA sequences with the same CDR3. J is TRBJ2-3 and V is TRBV11-3; 7 nucleotides agree with TRBD2. V was clipped by 6 bases and J by 4 bases; unmatched bases: 4. The length of the CDR3 is 13 residues. Germline-derived CDR1 and CDR2 are SGHNT and YENEEA. The CDR3 DNA is TGTGCCAGCAGTCCGGGAGGAGCAGATACGCAGTATTTT. Protein: CASSPGGADTQYF.